Listed below are T cell receptor beta chains from one sample, sequenced in a study of blood T cell repertoires in COVID-19. Generated by immunoSEQ multiplex PCR, the TCRdb table keeps only in-frame clones and is missing some. The repertoire holds roughly 320,000 clones, with just under 90% as singletons. The source material was peripheral blood. These receptor sequences come from a woman aged 25 to 45 with COVID-19, enrolled during active disease. Both conserved end residues are part of each CDR3. The order of the fields is V gene, J gene, clone size, D gene, CDR3 DNA, CDR3 protein. The D gene is left open where the match is weak. Not every row has a clone size; where given, it reads once, few, many or a size class.

TRBV5-4	TRBJ2-5	-	-	TGTGCCAGCGGCTCTCAGGGCCTCTCCAAAGAGACCCAGTACTTC	CASGSQGLSKETQYF
TRBV2	TRBJ1-2	-	TRBD1	TGTGCCAGCAGCCAGGGGGCCTATGGCTACACCTTC	CASSQGAYGYTF
TRBV6-5	TRBJ1-3	-	-	TGTGCCAGCAGTCCGACGACAGACTCTGGAAACACCATATATTTT	CASSPTTDSGNTIYF
TRBV7-2	TRBJ2-3	-	TRBD2	TGTGCCAGCAGCTTAGCCGGGACTAGTCTAAACACAGATACGCAGTATTTT	CASSLAGTSLNTDTQYF
TRBV5-1	TRBJ1-2	-	-	TGCGCCAGCAGCTTGGCTAACCCCCAGGGGAGTTACACCTTC	CASSLANPQGSYTF
TRBV5-1	TRBJ2-2	-	TRBD2	TGCGCCAGCAGCCCGACTAGCGGGGGATACACCGGGGAGCTGTTTTTT	CASSPTSGGYTGELFF
TRBV25-1	TRBJ1-2	-	-	TGTGCCAGCAGTGAAGCGGCAGGGGACGGCTACACCTTC	CASSEAAGDGYTF
TRBV3-1/TRBV3-2	TRBJ2-3	-	-	TGTGCCAGCAGCCATTCCCCTAGCGCAGATACGCAGTATTTT	CASSHSPSADTQYF
TRBV7-9	TRBJ1-1	-	-	TGTGCCAGCAGCGACGGGAATCTCAACACTGAAGCTTTCTTT	CASSDGNLNTEAFF
TRBV19	TRBJ1-2	-	TRBD1	TGTGCCAGTAGTGTCTCAGTGACAGGGGGCTATGGCTACACCTTC	CASSVSVTGGYGYTF
TRBV7-2	TRBJ1-4	-	TRBD1	TGTGCCAGCAGCGACTACGGGGGACAGGGTGAAAAACTGTTTTTT	CASSDYGGQGEKLFF
TRBV2	TRBJ2-2	-	-	TGTGCCAGCAGTGACAGTAACACCGGGGAGCTGTTTTTT	CASSDSNTGELFF
TRBV5-1	TRBJ2-5	-	-	TGCGCCAGCAGCTTGACCCAGGGGAAGGAGACCCAGTACTTC	CASSLTQGKETQYF
TRBV9	TRBJ2-1	few	TRBD2	TGTGCCAGCAGCGGTTCTAGCGGGGGGGCGAATGAGCAGTTCTTC	CASSGSSGGANEQFF
TRBV2	TRBJ1-2	-	-	TGTGCCAGCAGTGAGACCGGGTATGGCTACACCTTC	CASSETGYGYTF
TRBV27	TRBJ2-1	-	-	TGTGCCAGCAGTTTAGCCCCTAGTTTGCCGAATTACAATGAGCAGTTCTTC	CASSLAPSLPNYNEQFF
TRBV5-1	TRBJ2-2	-	TRBD2	TGCGCCAGCACCGGGACTAGCGGGGGGAACACCGGGGAGCTGTTTTTT	CASTGTSGGNTGELFF
TRBV3-1/TRBV3-2	TRBJ2-4	once	-	TGTGCCAGCAGCTACATGGGGGGGGCCGAAGGCATTCAGTACTTC	CASSYMGGAEGIQYF
TRBV19	TRBJ2-2	-	-	TGTGCCAGTAGTATCACCAGCGGGCTTAACACCGGGGAGCTGTTTTTT	CASSITSGLNTGELFF
TRBV30	TRBJ2-2	-	TRBD2	TGTGCCTGGGGGACTAGCGGGGGGCTTTTCTCCGGGGAGCTGTTTTTT	CAWGTSGGLFSGELFF
TRBV7-9	TRBJ1-4	-	TRBD1	TGTGCCAGCAGCTTAGGGACCACAGGGGATGAAAAACTGTTTTTT	CASSLGTTGDEKLFF
TRBV7-2	TRBJ2-3	-	-	TGTGCCAGCAGCTTAGACCCCCCGGGACTTAGCACAGATACGCAGTATTTT	CASSLDPPGLSTDTQYF
TRBV4-2	TRBJ2-6	-	TRBD1	TGTGCCAGCAGCCAAGGGCCGGGACAGGGGAGCTCTGGGGCCAACGTCCTGACTTTC	CASSQGPGQGSSGANVLTF
TRBV4-1	TRBJ2-5	once	TRBD2	TGCGCCAGCAGCCAGGGGCCTGGCGCGGGGGGGCGGGAGACCCAGTACTTC	CASSQGPGAGGRETQYF
TRBV5-6	TRBJ1-4	-	-	TGTGCCAGCAGAGGAACAGGGCGGGCTAATGAAAAACTGTTTTTT	CASRGTGRANEKLFF
TRBV2	TRBJ2-1	-	-	TGTGCCAGCTTGCCAAGGACATTCTCCTACAATGAGCAGTTCTTC	CASLPRTFSYNEQFF
TRBV6-5	TRBJ2-1	once	TRBD1	TGTGCCAGCAGACAGGGGATCTACAATGAGCAGTTCTTC	CASRQGIYNEQFF
TRBV5-1	TRBJ2-7	once	-	TGCGCCAGCAGCTTGGACAAGAACCGCTACGAGCAGTACTTC	CASSLDKNRYEQYF
TRBV5-3	TRBJ1-5	-	-	TGTGCCTTGAGGCCGCAGTGTGGTCAGCCCCAGCATTTT	CALRPQCGQPQHF
TRBV7-3	TRBJ1-6	few	-	TGTGCCAGCAGCTTAACGTTAAATTCACCCCTCCACTTT	CASSLTLNSPLHF
TRBV28	TRBJ2-3	once	TRBD2	TGTGCCAGCAGTTTATTTTTACTAGCGGGGGGGACAGATACGCAGTATTTT	CASSLFLLAGGTDTQYF
TRBV6-2/TRBV6-3	TRBJ1-2	-	TRBD1	TGTGCCAGCAGTTATGGGGACAGCTTCTATGGCTACACCTTC	CASSYGDSFYGYTF
TRBV7-9	TRBJ1-2	-	TRBD1	TGTGCCAGCAGCTTCGGACAGGGGGCCAGGATGAACTATGGCTACACCTTC	CASSFGQGARMNYGYTF
TRBV5-1	TRBJ2-2	-	-	TGCGCCAGCAGCTTCGGGTCGGCCACCGGGGAGCTGTTTTTT	CASSFGSATGELFF
TRBV4-1	TRBJ1-1	-	TRBD1	TGCGCCAGCAGCCAAACAGGGGTGAACACTGAAGCTTTCTTT	CASSQTGVNTEAFF
TRBV15	TRBJ2-3	-	-	TGTGCCACCAGCAGGCAGATGGCAGATACGCAGTATTTT	CATSRQMADTQYF
TRBV7-2	TRBJ2-5	-	TRBD2	TGTGCCAGCAGCACCGGACTAGCGGGACAAGAGACCCAGTACTTC	CASSTGLAGQETQYF
TRBV6-5	TRBJ1-5	-	-	TGTGCCAGCAGTTTATCAGGGAAAGGGCCCCAGCATTTT	CASSLSGKGPQHF
TRBV5-5	TRBJ1-6	-	-	TGTGCCAGCAGCTTTGGGGGGGCGAAGTCACCCCTCCACTTT	CASSFGGAKSPLHF
TRBV3-1/TRBV3-2	TRBJ1-6	-	TRBD1	TGTGCCAGCAGCCAAGGTTCAGGGGGCCAGTCACCCCTCCACTTT	CASSQGSGGQSPLHF
TRBV7-9	TRBJ2-7	-	-	TGTGCCAGCAGCTCCCCCCACTTGGGGGACAACCTCGCCCAGTACTTC	CASSSPHLGDNLAQYF